Presented here are 22 T cell receptor beta chains from one specimen sequenced in a study of PD-L1 blockade in urothelial cancer. Described time point: pretreatment peripheral blood. Only in-frame clones appear in the TCRdb table, and some are missing; sequencing was by immunoSEQ multiplex PCR. The sample shows tens of thousands of clones, about 84% of them seen only once. Source: PBMCs, taken around atezolizumab (anti-PD-L1) treatment. The receptor set was obtained from a man aged 55 to 70 with urothelial cancer.

The chain joins TRBV10-2 to TRBJ2-4, with a weak D call TRBD1 (6 bases). This CDR3 is 14 amino acids long. In germline, CDR1 is WSHSY, CDR2 SAAADI. Between the trimmed V and J ends, which lost 7 bases and 4 bases, there was a span of 14 bases. This CDR3 is CASIETGTKNIQYF. Here the CDR3 DNA reads TGCGCCAGCATCGAGACAGGCACTAAAAACATTCAGTACTTC.

The chain has TRBV28 and TRBJ2-7; tentative D call: TRBD2 (7 bases). The germline gives CDR1 MDHEN, CDR2 SYDVKM. The CDR3 runs 14 residues. The germline V and J ends were trimmed by 10 bases and 3 bases, with 19 bases remaining between them. The CDR3 reads CATRTGRGLYEQYF. CDR3 nucleotide sequence: TGTGCCACCCGAACAGGGAGGGGACTCTACGAGCAGTACTTC.

The CDR3 DNA is TGTGCCAGCAGCGAACAAATCTCTGGAAACACCATATATTTT. The encoded protein is CASSEQISGNTIYF. The chain uses TRBV27 and TRBJ1-3; D unresolved. Germline-derived CDR1 and CDR2 are MNHEY and SMNVEV (reference sequence). V shed 6 bases and J shed 0 bases, with 9 bases lying between them. The CDR3 has 14 amino acids.

The V gene is TRBV27, the J gene TRBJ2-5, with D possibly TRBD2 on 5 matching bases. V gave up 3 bases and J gave up 2 bases, with 16 bases separating them. The CDR3 runs to 16 residues. CDR1 is MNHEY and CDR2 is SMNVEV in the germline V gene (reference sequence). The CDR3 spells CASSLYGLASQETQYF. The CDR3, as DNA: TGTGCCAGCAGTTTGTACGGACTCGCGTCACAAGAGACCCAGTACTTC.

The V and J genes are TRBV10-2 and TRBJ2-4, with 9 bases aligning to TRBD1. In germline, CDR1 is WSHSY, CDR2 SAAADI. This CDR3 has 15 residues. V trimming: 5 bases; J trimming: 1 base; junction bases outside the gene matches: 3. CDR3 protein: CASSPGTGAKNIQYF. Here the CDR3 DNA reads TGCGCCAGCAGTCCGGGGACAGGGGCCAAAAACATTCAGTACTTC.

The rearrangement links TRBV5-4 to TRBJ2-5; 7 bases are shared with TRBD2. The CDR3 covers 15 residues. CDR1 is SGHNT, CDR2 YYREEE, per germline (reference sequence). Trimming at V came to 3 bases and at J to 4 bases, leaving 9 bases not matched to a gene. The CDR3 DNA is TGTGCCAGCAGCTCTCAAGCGGGGTCGGTAGAGACCCAGTACTTC. Translating gives CASSSQAGSVETQYF.

The gene calls are TRBV5-1 and TRBJ2-2; 12 bases are a match to TRBD2. J was trimmed by 1 base and V by 4 bases; bases with no gene match: 5. Germline V gives CDR1 SGHRS, CDR2 YFSETQ. This CDR3 region has 17 residues. The CDR3 protein is CASSRGTSGLNTGELFF. The CDR3 nucleotides read TGCGCCAGCAGCAGAGGGACTAGCGGGTTGAACACCGGGGAGCTGTTTTTT.

The genes are TRBV11-2 and TRBJ2-7, with 7 positions matching TRBD2. Germline loops: CDR1 SGHAT, CDR2 FQNNGV. CDR3 length equals 15 residues. The junction had 11 bases not matched to a gene; V was cut back by 2 bases and J by 7 bases. The CDR3 DNA reads as TGTGCCAGCAGCTTATCTTGGGGGAGGGCTGGAGAGCAGTACTTC. It yields the protein CASSLSWGRAGEQYF.

This clone has only a few counts. V and J are TRBV5-4 and TRBJ2-7, with 9 positions matching TRBD2. Germline V lookup: CDR1 SGHNT, CDR2 YYREEE (reference sequence). The V and J ends lost 4 bases and 5 bases, in that order; junction bases with no gene match: 4. The length of the CDR3 is 13 residues. In DNA, the CDR3 is TGTGCCAGCAGCCGTAGCGGGAGCGACGAGCAGTACTTC. Its protein is CASSRSGSDEQYF.

The chain joins TRBV19 to TRBJ1-1, with 8 bases lining up with TRBD1. The V gene's germline CDR1 is LNHDA and CDR2 SQIVND (reference sequence). With V trimmed by 3 bases and J by 5 bases, 8 bases remained unmatched. This CDR3 region has 15 residues. In DNA form, the CDR3 reads TGTGCCAGTAGTATGGACAGGGAAGGGGGGACTGAAGCTTTCTTT. As protein: CASSMDREGGTEAFF.

The V and J genes are TRBV29-1 and TRBJ1-2; TRBD1 is a possible D gene (6 bases). V lost 7 bases to trimming and J lost 7 bases, with 16 bases between them. The length of the CDR3 is 12 residues. Germline V gives CDR1 SQVTM, CDR2 ANQGSEA. The CDR3 loop is CSAGDTRTGYTF. The DNA of the CDR3 is TGCAGCGCCGGGGACACGAGAACTGGCTACACCTTC.

The chain uses TRBV9 and TRBJ1-2, with D uncertain. Germline CDR1 SGDLS, CDR2 YYNGEE. V lost 2 bases and J lost 6, with 17 bases in between. The CDR3 contains 15 residues. The DNA for the CDR3 is TGTGCCAGCAGCGTCGGGAGGGATATGATTAATGGCTACACCTTC. Translated, it gives CASSVGRDMINGYTF. The full variable domain, its missing parts supplied by reference TRBV9 and TRBJ1-2, is DSGVTQTPKHLITATGQRVTLRCSPRSGDLSVYWYQQSLDQGLQFLIQYYNGEERAKGNILERFSAQQFPDLHSELNLSSLELGDSALYFCASSVGRDMINGYTFGSGTRLTVV.

In this sample, this clone turned up once. DNA of the CDR3: TGTGCCAGCAGCGTCTGGGACATGAGAGATGGCTACACCTTC. This codes for CASSVWDMRDGYTF. V and J are TRBV9 and TRBJ1-2, with D perhaps TRBD1 (6 bases). Trimming pared 2 bases from V and 6 bases from J, leaving 14 bases between. Germline-derived CDR1 and CDR2 are SGDLS and YYNGEE. The CDR3 runs to 14 residues.

This chain connects TRBV10-3 to TRBJ2-1, with D possibly matching TRBD1 (6 bases). CDR3 length equals 12 residues. V was shortened by 6 bases and J by 6 bases, with 9 bases between the two germline ends. The V gene's germline CDR1 is ENHRY and CDR2 SYGVKD. CDR3 DNA sequence: TGTGCCATCAGCCAGGGGTCCAATGAGCAGTTCTTC. It codes for CAISQGSNEQFF.

The genes are TRBV6-6 and TRBJ2-2, with 7 positions matching TRBD1. This CDR3 spans 14 amino acids. With 5 bases clipped from V and 3 bases from J, the junction kept 3 bases outside the gene matches. Per germline, CDR1 MNHNY and CDR2 SVGAGI (reference sequence). The CDR3 DNA follows: TGTGCCAGCAGTGGGACAGCAGACACCGGGGAGCTGTTTTTT. Translation: CASSGTADTGELFF.

The V call is TRBV10-3, the J call TRBJ2-3; D might be TRBD2 (7 bases). The CDR3 has 14 residues. Per the germline V gene, CDR1 is ENHRY and CDR2 is SYGVKD. The V end lost 10 bases, the J end lost 4 bases, and 18 bases lay between the germline ends. CDR3 loop: CATDWGEGADTQYF. For the CDR3, the DNA is TGTGCCACCGACTGGGGGGAGGGGGCAGATACGCAGTATTTT.

The gene calls are TRBV5-4 and TRBJ2-7, with 10 positions matching TRBD1. The CDR3 runs to 14 residues. Germline V lookup: CDR1 SGHNT, CDR2 YYREEE (reference sequence). J was trimmed by 2 bases and V by 4 bases; bases with no gene match: 3. This CDR3 is CASSPGQGAYEQYF. The CDR3, as DNA: TGTGCCAGCAGCCCTGGACAGGGGGCCTACGAGCAGTACTTC.

In its sample, this clone was seen once. The chain employs TRBV19 and TRBJ2-5, with 9 bases matching TRBD1. The germline V gene has CDR1 LNHDA and CDR2 SQIVND (reference sequence). The CDR3 runs 18 residues. V was clipped by 4 bases and J by 5 bases; unmatched bases: 17. This chain's CDR3 is CASSNSYGTGPSGETQYF. CDR3 nucleotide sequence: TGTGCCAGTAGTAATAGCTACGGGACAGGGCCTTCGGGGGAGACCCAGTACTTC.

The chain recombines TRBV28 with TRBJ2-2; TRBD2 might be the D (5 bases). Germline V gene data show CDR1 as MDHEN and CDR2 as SYDVKM. Trimming pared 8 bases from V and 8 bases from J, leaving 18 bases between. The CDR3 is 14 residues long. The CDR3 here is CASGSDPWGGELFF. In nucleotides, the CDR3 is TGTGCCAGCGGGAGCGACCCTTGGGGTGGGGAGCTGTTTTTT.

This sequence joins TRBV19 and TRBJ1-5, with TRBD1 matching over 8 bases. The CDR3 has 17 amino acids. Per the germline V gene, CDR1 is LNHDA and CDR2 is SQIVND (reference sequence). With V trimmed by 4 bases and J by 0 bases, 8 bases remained unmatched. In DNA form, the CDR3 reads TGTGCCAGTAGTAAAGGGACAGGAACACTTAGCAATCAGCCCCAGCATTTT. It specifies CASSKGTGTLSNQPQHF.

This clone showed up just once. The CDR3: CSVGGYGANVLTF. In DNA form, the CDR3 reads TGCAGCGTTGGGGGCTACGGGGCCAACGTCCTGACTTTC. V gene TRBV29-1 combines with J gene TRBJ2-6; perhaps TRBD1 as D (5 bases). The CDR3 extends over 13 amino acids. Per the germline V gene, CDR1 is SQVTM and CDR2 is ANQGSEA. V lost 4 bases and J lost 4, with 8 bases in between.

The chain combines TRBV7-8 with TRBJ1-5, with D perhaps matching TRBD1 (6 bases). Germline V gives CDR1 SGHVS, CDR2 FQNEAQ. V shed 0 bases and J shed 6 bases, with 12 bases lying between them. This CDR3 has 15 residues. The CDR3 region has the DNA TGTGCCAGCAGCTTAGCTCAAGGGGGTGGTCAGCCCCAGCATTTT. Protein sequence: CASSLAQGGGQPQHF.